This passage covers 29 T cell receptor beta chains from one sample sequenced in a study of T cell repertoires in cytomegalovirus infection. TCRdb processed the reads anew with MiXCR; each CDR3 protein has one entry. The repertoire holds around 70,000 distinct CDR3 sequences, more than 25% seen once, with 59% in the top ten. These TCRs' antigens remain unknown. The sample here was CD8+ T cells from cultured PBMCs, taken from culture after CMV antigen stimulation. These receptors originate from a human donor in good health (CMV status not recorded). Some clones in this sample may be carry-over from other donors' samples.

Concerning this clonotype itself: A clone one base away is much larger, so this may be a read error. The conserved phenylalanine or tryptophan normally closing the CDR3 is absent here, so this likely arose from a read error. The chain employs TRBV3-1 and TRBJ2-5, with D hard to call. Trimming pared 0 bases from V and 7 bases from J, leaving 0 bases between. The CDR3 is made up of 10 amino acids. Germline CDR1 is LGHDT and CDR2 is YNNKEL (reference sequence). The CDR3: CASSQETQYS. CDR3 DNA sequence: TGTGCCAGCAGCCAAGAGACCCAGTACTCC.

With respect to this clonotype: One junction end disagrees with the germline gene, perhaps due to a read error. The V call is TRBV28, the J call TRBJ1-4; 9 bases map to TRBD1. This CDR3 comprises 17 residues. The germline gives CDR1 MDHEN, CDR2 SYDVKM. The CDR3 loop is CAGSLDTGTGYSEKLFF. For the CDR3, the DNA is TGTGCCGGCAGTTTAGATACCGGGACAGGGTATTCTGAAAAACTGTTTTTT.

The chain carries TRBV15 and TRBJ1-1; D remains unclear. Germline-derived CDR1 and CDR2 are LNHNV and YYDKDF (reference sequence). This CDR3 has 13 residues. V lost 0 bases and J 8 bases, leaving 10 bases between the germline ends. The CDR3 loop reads CATSRERLKEAFF. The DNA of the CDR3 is TGTGCCACCAGCAGAGAAAGGTTAAAGGAAGCTTTCTTT.

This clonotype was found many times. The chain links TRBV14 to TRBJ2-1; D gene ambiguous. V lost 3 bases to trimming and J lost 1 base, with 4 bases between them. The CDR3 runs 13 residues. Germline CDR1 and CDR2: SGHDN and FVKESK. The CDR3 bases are TGTGCCAGCAGCCAGAGGTCCTACAATGAGCAGTTCTTC. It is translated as CASSQRSYNEQFF.

CDR3 loop: CASSPGQEETQYF. The CDR3 nucleotides read TGTGCCAGCAGTCCGGGACAAGAAGAGACCCAGTACTTC. The chain combines TRBV27 with TRBJ2-5; perhaps TRBD1 as D (6 bases). This CDR3 has 13 amino acids. Trimming took off 5 bases at V and 3 bases at J, with 10 bases between the two ends. Germline CDR1 MNHEY, CDR2 SMNVEV (reference sequence).

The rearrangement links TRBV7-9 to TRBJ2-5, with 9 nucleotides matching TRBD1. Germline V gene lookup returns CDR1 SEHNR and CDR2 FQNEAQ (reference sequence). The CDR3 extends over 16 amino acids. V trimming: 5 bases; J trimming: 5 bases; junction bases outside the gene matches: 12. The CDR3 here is CASSIWDRVTGETQYF. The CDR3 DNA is TGTGCCAGCAGCATTTGGGACAGGGTGACCGGGGAGACCCAGTACTTC.

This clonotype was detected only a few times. CDR3 protein: CASKAGASTDTQYF. The DNA of the CDR3 is TGCGCCAGTAAAGCGGGGGCTAGCACAGATACGCAGTATTTT. The rearrangement uses TRBV4-1 and TRBJ2-3, with 8 bases lining up with TRBD2. CDR3 length: 14 residues. Germline assignment: CDR1 MGHRA and CDR2 YSYEKL. V lost 9 bases, J lost 0 bases, and 5 bases stayed unmatched.

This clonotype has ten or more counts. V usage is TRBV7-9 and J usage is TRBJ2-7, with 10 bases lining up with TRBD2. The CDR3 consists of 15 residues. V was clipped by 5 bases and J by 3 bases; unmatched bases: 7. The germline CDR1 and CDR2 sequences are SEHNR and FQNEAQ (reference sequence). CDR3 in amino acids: CASSPPSGSLYEQYF. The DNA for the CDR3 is TGTGCCAGCAGCCCCCCTAGCGGGAGTCTCTACGAGCAGTACTTC.

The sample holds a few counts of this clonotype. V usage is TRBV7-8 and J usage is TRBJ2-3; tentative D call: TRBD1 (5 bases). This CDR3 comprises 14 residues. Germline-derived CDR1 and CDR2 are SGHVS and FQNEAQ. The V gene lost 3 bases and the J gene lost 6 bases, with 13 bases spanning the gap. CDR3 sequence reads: CASSFQGSVDTQYF. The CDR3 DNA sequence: TGTGCCAGCAGCTTCCAGGGAAGCGTTGATACGCAGTATTTT.

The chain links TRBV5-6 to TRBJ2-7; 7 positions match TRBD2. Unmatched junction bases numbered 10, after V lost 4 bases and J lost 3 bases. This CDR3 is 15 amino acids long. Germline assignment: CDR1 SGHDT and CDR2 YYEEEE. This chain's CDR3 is CASSPRAGAIYEQYF. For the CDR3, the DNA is TGTGCCAGCAGCCCTCGGGCGGGAGCTATCTACGAGCAGTACTTC.

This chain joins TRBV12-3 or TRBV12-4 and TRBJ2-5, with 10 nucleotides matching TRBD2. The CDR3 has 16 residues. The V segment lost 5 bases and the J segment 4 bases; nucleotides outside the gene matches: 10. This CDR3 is CASSARVAGGRETQYF. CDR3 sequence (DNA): TGTGCCAGCAGTGCCCGGGTAGCGGGAGGCAGAGAGACCCAGTACTTC.

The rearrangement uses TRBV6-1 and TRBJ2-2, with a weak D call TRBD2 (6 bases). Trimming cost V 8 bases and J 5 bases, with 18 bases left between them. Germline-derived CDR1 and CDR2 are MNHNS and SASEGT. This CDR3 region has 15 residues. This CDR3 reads CASATGAGGTGELFF. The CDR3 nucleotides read TGTGCCAGCGCTACCGGGGCCGGAGGGACCGGGGAGCTGTTTTTT.

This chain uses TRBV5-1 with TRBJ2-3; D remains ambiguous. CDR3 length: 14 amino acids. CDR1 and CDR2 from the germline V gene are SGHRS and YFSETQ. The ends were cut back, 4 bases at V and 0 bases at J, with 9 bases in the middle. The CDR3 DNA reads TGCGCCAGCAGCCGAGCAACTAGCACAGATACGCAGTATTTT. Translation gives CASSRATSTDTQYF. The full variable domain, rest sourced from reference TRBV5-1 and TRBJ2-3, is KAGVTQTPRYLIKTRGQQVTLSCSPISGHRSVSWYQQTPGQGLQFLFEYFSETQRNKGNFPGRFSGRQFSNSRSEMNVSTLELGDSALYLCASSRATSTDTQYFGPGTRLTVL.

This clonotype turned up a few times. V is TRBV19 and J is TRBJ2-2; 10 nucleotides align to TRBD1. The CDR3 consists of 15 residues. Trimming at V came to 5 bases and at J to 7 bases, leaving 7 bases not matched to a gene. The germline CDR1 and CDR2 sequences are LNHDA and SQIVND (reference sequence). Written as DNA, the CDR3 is TGTGCCAGTAGTCAAGACAGGGGGCTGGACGGGGAGCTGTTTTTT. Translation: CASSQDRGLDGELFF.

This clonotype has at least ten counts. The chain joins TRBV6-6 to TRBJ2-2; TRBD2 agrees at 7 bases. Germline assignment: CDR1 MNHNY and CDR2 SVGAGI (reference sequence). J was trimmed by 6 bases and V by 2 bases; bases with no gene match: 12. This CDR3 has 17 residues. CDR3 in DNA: TGTGCCAGCAGTTACGTCCCTAGCGGACCCCAGCCCGGGGAGCTGTTTTTT. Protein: CASSYVPSGPQPGELFF.

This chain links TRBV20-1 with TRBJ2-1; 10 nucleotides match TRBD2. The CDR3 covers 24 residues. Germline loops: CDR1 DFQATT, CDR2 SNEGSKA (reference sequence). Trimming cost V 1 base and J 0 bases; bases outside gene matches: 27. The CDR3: CSARAYSLGTSEGAAQGSYNEQFF. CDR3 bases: TGCAGTGCTAGAGCATATTCTCTTGGGACTAGCGAGGGGGCGGCCCAGGGCTCCTACAATGAGCAGTTCTTC.

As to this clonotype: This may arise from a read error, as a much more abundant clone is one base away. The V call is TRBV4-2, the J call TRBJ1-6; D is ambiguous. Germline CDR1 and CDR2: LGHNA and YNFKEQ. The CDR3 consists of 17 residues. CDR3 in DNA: TGTGCCAGCAGGCAAGAATCAATAGGGCGGAACGATTCACCCCTCCACTTT. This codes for CASRQESIGRNDSPLHF.

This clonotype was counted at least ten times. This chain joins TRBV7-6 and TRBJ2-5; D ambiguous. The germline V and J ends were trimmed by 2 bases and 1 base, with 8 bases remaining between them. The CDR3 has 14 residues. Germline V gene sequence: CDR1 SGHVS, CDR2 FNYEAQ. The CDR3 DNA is TGTGCCAGCAGCTTAAGGGAAGCCCAAGAGACCCAGTACTTC. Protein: CASSLREAQETQYF.

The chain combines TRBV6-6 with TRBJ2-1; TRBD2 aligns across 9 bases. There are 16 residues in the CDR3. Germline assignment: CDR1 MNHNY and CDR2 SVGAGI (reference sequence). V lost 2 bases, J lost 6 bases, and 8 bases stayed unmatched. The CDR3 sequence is CASSYPIAGEVNEQFF. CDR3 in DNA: TGTGCCAGCAGTTACCCCATAGCGGGAGAAGTCAATGAGCAGTTCTTC.

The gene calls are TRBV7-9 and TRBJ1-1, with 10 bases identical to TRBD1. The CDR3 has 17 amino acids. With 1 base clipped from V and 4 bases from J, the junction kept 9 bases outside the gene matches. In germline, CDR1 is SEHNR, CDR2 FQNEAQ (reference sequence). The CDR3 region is CASSLGLRGTGVTEAFF. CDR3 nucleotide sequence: TGTGCCAGCAGCTTAGGACTTCGTGGGACAGGGGTCACTGAAGCTTTCTTT. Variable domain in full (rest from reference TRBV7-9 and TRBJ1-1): DTGVSQNPRHKITKRGQNVTFRCDPISEHNRLYWYRQTLGQGPEFLTYFQNEAQLEKSRLLSDRFSAERPKGSFSTLEIQRTEQGDSAMYLCASSLGLRGTGVTEAFFGQGTRLTVV.

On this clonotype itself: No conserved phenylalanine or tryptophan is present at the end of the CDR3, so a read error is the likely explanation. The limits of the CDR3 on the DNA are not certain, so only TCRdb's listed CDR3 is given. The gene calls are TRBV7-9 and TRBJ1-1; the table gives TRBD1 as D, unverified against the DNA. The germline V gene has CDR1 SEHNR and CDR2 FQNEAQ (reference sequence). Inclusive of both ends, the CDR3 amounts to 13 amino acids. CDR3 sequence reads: CASSLGRGAPLPS.

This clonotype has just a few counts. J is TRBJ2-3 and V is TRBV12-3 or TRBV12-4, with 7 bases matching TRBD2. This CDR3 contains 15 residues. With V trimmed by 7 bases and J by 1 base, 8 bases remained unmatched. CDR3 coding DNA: TGTGCCAGCACCTTCGGGCTAGCGGGCACAGATACGCAGTATTTT. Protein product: CASTFGLAGTDTQYF.

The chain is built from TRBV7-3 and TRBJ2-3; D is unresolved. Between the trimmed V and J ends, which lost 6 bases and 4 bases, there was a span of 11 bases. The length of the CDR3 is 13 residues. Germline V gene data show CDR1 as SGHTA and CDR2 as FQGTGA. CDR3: CASRSGSADTQYF. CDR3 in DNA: TGTGCCAGCAGGTCCGGGTCGGCAGATACGCAGTATTTT.

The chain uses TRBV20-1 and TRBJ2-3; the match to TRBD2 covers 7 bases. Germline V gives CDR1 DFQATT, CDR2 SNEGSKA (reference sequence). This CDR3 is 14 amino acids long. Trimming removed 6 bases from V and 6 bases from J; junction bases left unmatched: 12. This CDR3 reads CSAIKWDGGDTQYF. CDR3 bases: TGCAGTGCGATTAAATGGGACGGGGGGGATACGCAGTATTTT.

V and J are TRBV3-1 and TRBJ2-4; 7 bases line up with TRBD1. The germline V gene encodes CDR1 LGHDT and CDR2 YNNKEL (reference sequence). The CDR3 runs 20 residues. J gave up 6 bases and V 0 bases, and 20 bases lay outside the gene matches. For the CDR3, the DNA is TGTGCCAGCAGCCAAGAAGGGGGCAGTACAAACCGTTATTTTGGAAACATTCAGTACTTC. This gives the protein CASSQEGGSTNRYFGNIQYF.

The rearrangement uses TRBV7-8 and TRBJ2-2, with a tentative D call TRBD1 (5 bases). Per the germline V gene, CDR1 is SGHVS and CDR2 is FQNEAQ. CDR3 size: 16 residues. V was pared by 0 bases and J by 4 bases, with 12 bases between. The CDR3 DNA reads TGTGCCAGCAGCTTAGCGCCCCAGGGTGGCACCGGGGAGCTGTTTTTT. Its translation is CASSLAPQGGTGELFF.

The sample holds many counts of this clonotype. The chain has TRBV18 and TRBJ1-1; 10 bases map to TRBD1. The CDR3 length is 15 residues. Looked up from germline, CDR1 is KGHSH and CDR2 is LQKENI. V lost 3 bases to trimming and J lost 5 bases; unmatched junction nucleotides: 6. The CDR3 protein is CASSPWTGGSTEAFF. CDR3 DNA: TGTGCCAGCTCACCCTGGACAGGGGGAAGTACTGAAGCTTTCTTT.

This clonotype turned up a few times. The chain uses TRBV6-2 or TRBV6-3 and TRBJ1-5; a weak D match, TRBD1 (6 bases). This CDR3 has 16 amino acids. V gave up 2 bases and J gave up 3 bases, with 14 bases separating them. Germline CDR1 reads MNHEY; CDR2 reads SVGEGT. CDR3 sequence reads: CASSYRRGSDNQPQHF. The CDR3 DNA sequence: TGTGCCAGCAGTTACCGCAGGGGATCGGACAATCAGCCCCAGCATTTT.

The CDR3 region has the DNA TGCGCCAGCAGTGAGTCAGACAGCCAAGAGACCCAGTACTTC. Protein product: CASSESDSQETQYF. This chain links TRBV10-2 with TRBJ2-5; the D gene is possibly TRBD1 (5 bases). There are 14 residues in the CDR3. Trimming pared 0 bases from V and 1 base from J, leaving 6 bases between. Germline assignment: CDR1 WSHSY and CDR2 SAAADI.